A single sample gave rise to the 10 T cell receptor beta chains below, sequenced in a study of T cells in Graves' hyperthyroidism and ophthalmopathy (dated 2019 in TCRdb). The library was built by means of multiplex PCR. Instrument used: Illumina HiSeq 2000. The TCR beta CDR3 regions were amplified from the RNA transcripts. A first-round RT-PCR of the TCR CDR3 used the HTBI primer set with the Qiagen OneStep RT-PCR kit. TCRdb took the public reads, trimmed them with fastp at Q25, ran MiXCR for clone calling and kept in-frame beta chains. Records with the same CDR3 protein are collapsed into one entry carrying the most frequent genes and DNA. The sample table records around 600,000 distinct CDR3 sequences; around 16% of these occur just once. The top ten clonotypes cover under 3.5% of the sample. Sample: blood. The receptors were gathered from a woman between 35 and 50 years old with Graves' ophthalmopathy.

There are many counts of this clonotype. The chain is built from TRBV28 and TRBJ2-3, with 13 bases fitting TRBD2. This CDR3 is built from 17 residues. The V gene end was trimmed by 7 bases and the J gene end by 0 bases; junction bases not matched to a gene: 7. The germline CDR1 and CDR2 sequences are MDHEN and SYDVKM. The CDR3 is CASKFRTSGRSTDTQYF. In DNA, the CDR3 is TGTGCCAGCAAGTTCCGGACTAGCGGGAGAAGCACAGATACGCAGTATTTT.

There are many counts of this clonotype. CDR3 nucleotide sequence: TGTGCCAGCTCACCCGGGACAGGGGGTCTCACTGAGCAGTTCTTC. This encodes CASSPGTGGLTEQFF. The chain combines TRBV18 with TRBJ2-1; TRBD1 aligns across 11 bases. Losses at the gene ends were 3 bases for V and 9 bases for J; bases not matched to a gene: 7. The germline V gene encodes CDR1 KGHSH and CDR2 LQKENI. This CDR3 spans 15 amino acids.

The chain combines TRBV27 with TRBJ1-6, with D possibly being TRBD1 (5 bases). The CDR3 sequence is 13 residues long. Trimming removed 8 bases at V and 4 bases at J, with 9 bases between. Germline CDR1 and CDR2: MNHEY and SMNVEV (reference sequence). The CDR3 nucleotides read TGTGCCAGCGCAGGGACTTATAATTCACCCCTCCACTTT. It encodes CASAGTYNSPLHF.

The chain uses TRBV7-3 and TRBJ2-1; D gene unclear. Germline-derived CDR1 and CDR2 are SGHTA and FQGTGA. V was clipped by 2 bases and J by 1 base, with 9 bases between them. CDR3 length: 15 residues. This chain's CDR3 is CASSLGSESYNEQFF. The DNA for the CDR3 is TGTGCCAGCAGCTTAGGGTCAGAATCCTACAATGAGCAGTTCTTC.

CDR3 protein: CASSSADGTYEQYF. The CDR3 DNA reads TGTGCCAGCAGTTCCGCGGACGGAACCTACGAGCAGTACTTC. The rearrangement links TRBV6-2 or TRBV6-3 to TRBJ2-7; D gene ambiguous. The V end was cut by 4 bases, the J end by 2 bases, with 12 bases between. CDR1 is MNHEY and CDR2 is SVGEGT in the germline V gene. The CDR3 is 14 amino acids.

This clonotype has at least ten counts. The CDR3 region is CASGTPPSTDTQYF. CDR3 DNA sequence: TGTGCCAGCGGGACACCCCCTAGCACAGATACGCAGTATTTT. The chain links TRBV28 to TRBJ2-3; a weak D match, TRBD1 (6 bases). The CDR3 loop spans 14 amino acids. CDR1 is MDHEN, CDR2 SYDVKM, per germline. V was clipped by 8 bases and J by 0 bases, with 12 bases between them. Combining the CDR3 with reference TRBV28 and TRBJ2-3 gives the whole variable domain DVKVTQSSRYLVKRTGEKVFLECVQDMDHENMFWYRQDPGLGLRLIYFSYDVKMKEKGDIPEGYSVSREKKERFSLILESASTNQTSMYLCASGTPPSTDTQYFGPGTRLTVL.

This clonotype came up once. Just one base apart from a much larger clone, this may be a read error. This chain links TRBV5-1 with TRBJ2-3; 7 nucleotides match TRBD2. V lost 3 bases and J lost 4; bases outside the gene matches: 11. This CDR3 contains 16 residues. The V gene's germline CDR1 is SGHRS and CDR2 YFSETQ. The CDR3 here is CASSSDGSGSADTQYF. DNA for the CDR3: TGCGCCAGCAGCTCGGATGGTAGCGGGTCGGCAGATACGCAGTATTTT.

This clonotype was observed many times. The chain's CDR3 is CASSLGQGLLYEQYF. The CDR3 DNA is TGCGCCAGCAGCTTGGGTCAGGGCCTCCTTTACGAGCAGTACTTC. The chain is built from TRBV5-1 and TRBJ2-7; a weak D match, TRBD1 (5 bases). Germline CDR1 is SGHRS and CDR2 is YFSETQ. The CDR3 sequence is 15 residues long. Trimming removed 0 bases from V and 4 bases from J, with 14 bases in between.

The chain couples TRBV3-1 to TRBJ1-3; 9 bases match TRBD1. CDR1 LGHDT and CDR2 YNNKEL come from the germline V gene (reference sequence). Unmatched junction bases numbered 20, after V lost 3 bases and J lost 5 bases. This CDR3 is built from 20 residues. The CDR3 loop reads CASSQDLGPLSGQGRNTIYF. The CDR3 nucleotides are TGTGCCAGCAGCCAGGATTTGGGTCCCCTCTCCGGACAGGGGAGAAACACCATATATTTT.

The table lists this clonotype with many counts. This chain links TRBV24-1 with TRBJ2-5; D is unclear. The V gene's germline CDR1 is KGHDR and CDR2 SFDVKD. This CDR3 has 15 amino acids. Trimming took off 4 bases at V and 3 bases at J, with 14 bases between the two ends. The CDR3 here is CATSENGNPKETQYF. CDR3 DNA: TGTGCCACCAGTGAGAATGGAAATCCGAAAGAGACCCAGTACTTC.